These T cell receptor beta chains were read from a single sample in a study of T-cell memory formation after mild COVID-19. TCRdb processed the 5' RACE reads anew with MiXCR; each CDR3 protein has one entry. The sample yields some 350,000 distinct CDR3 sequences, approximately 12% seen once. Sequencing input: PBMCs or a T cell subset sorted from them (not recorded which). All receptors come from a man aged 18 to 30 who had mild COVID-19 (a few samples of this study predate the infection). Cell type and time point are not known. Each CDR3 is given with its conserved first and last residue. The D gene is left open where the match is weak. Clone size is stated in some rows and not others, as once, few, many or a class when expanded.

J gene	V gene	clone size	D gene	CDR3 DNA	CDR3 protein
TRBJ2-2	TRBV11-2	many	NA	TGTGCCAGCAGCTTAGATTACGGGTCGGGGACCGGGGAGCTGTTTTTT	CASSLDYGSGTGELFF
TRBJ1-2	TRBV5-5	NA	TRBD1	TGTGCCAGCAGCTTGGGGGGGACAGCTAACTATGGCTACACCTTC	CASSLGGTANYGYTF
TRBJ2-3	TRBV5-1	NA	TRBD1	TGCGCCAGCAGCTTGGCCGGGACAGGTCGCACAGATACGCAGTATTTT	CASSLAGTGRTDTQYF
TRBJ2-2	TRBV6-5	few	NA	TGTGCCAGCAGTTCCCAACCCGGACTGAACACCGGGGAGCTGTTTTTT	CASSSQPGLNTGELFF
TRBJ2-5	TRBV7-9	few	TRBD1	TGTGCCAGCAGCCCCAGGGGGCGCGGGCAGACCCAGTACTTC	CASSPRGRGQTQYF
TRBJ1-1	TRBV5-1	NA	NA	TGCGCCAGCAGCTCCCTTGGGGGCGGGGGGCCTCCGAACACTGAAGCTTTCTTT	CASSSLGGGGPPNTEAFF
TRBJ1-1	TRBV5-5	NA	NA	TGTGCCAGCAGCTCGGCGGGGAGAACGAACACTGAAGCTTTCTTT	CASSSAGRTNTEAFF
TRBJ1-3	TRBV30	NA	NA	TGTGCCTGGAACCGGGGGCCCGGAAACACCATATATTTT	CAWNRGPGNTIYF
TRBJ2-1	TRBV29-1	few	TRBD2	TGCAGCGTTGAGAGCGGGGGGTACAATGAGCAGTTCTTC	CSVESGGYNEQFF
TRBJ1-4	TRBV7-9	NA	NA	TGTGCCAGCAGCCCCACGACGGGCGAAGTTGAAAAACTGTTTTTT	CASSPTTGEVEKLFF
TRBJ2-1	TRBV9	NA	NA	TGTGCCAGCAGCGAGGAGGAGGGGACATACAATGAGCAGTTCTTC	CASSEEEGTYNEQFF
TRBJ1-4	TRBV5-1	few	NA	TGCGCCAGCAGCTCCTCGTCCTCCGAAAAACTGTTTTTT	CASSSSSSEKLFF
TRBJ2-3	TRBV24-1	few	NA	TGTGCCACCAGTGATTTAGAGGCCCGCACAGATACGCAGTATTTT	CATSDLEARTDTQYF
TRBJ1-5	TRBV18	NA	NA	TGTGCCAGCTCACCGGCAGTTAATCAGCCCCAGCATTTT	CASSPAVNQPQHF
TRBJ2-6	TRBV12-3/TRBV12-4	NA	NA	TGTGCCAGCAGTTTGATCGGCTCTGGGGCCAACGTCCTGACTTTC	CASSLIGSGANVLTF
TRBJ1-4	TRBV7-9	few	NA	TGTGCCAGCAGCTTAGGACGGATCGAAAAACTGTTTTTT	CASSLGRIEKLFF
TRBJ1-2	TRBV5-6	few	TRBD1	TGTGCCAGCAGGCCCGGGACAGTCACCTATGGCTACACCTTC	CASRPGTVTYGYTF
TRBJ2-3	TRBV10-3	few	NA	TGTGCCATCAACGGCGGGACCACAGATACGCAGTATTTT	CAINGGTTDTQYF
TRBJ1-2	TRBV5-1	many	NA	TGCGCCAGCAGCTTGACAGCAGGCAACTATGGCTACACCTTC	CASSLTAGNYGYTF